This T cell receptor beta chain originates from a study of Tregs in tolerant kidney transplant recipients. Study results and caveats: No direct test of biological reproducibility was done here. Findings come from small patient numbers and require larger validation. Expanding Tregs on activated donor B cells appeared to best identify donor-specific TCRbeta clones.

Method: immunoSEQ multiplex PCR; TCRdb's copy keeps in-frame clones and lacks some. The repertoire consists of fewer than 5,000 clones, with approximately 40% occurring once and the leading ten covering approximately 6%. For this clone: Its antigen is still unknown.

The CDR3 sequence is 15 residues long. CDR1 and CDR2 (germline): LGHNA, YSLEER. V lost 0 bases, J lost 7 bases, and 12 bases lay in between. V is TRBV4-3 and J is TRBJ2-2, with no clear D. Sequencing input: CD8+ T cells from blood cultured with allogeneic cells. The TCR originated in a human donor in good health. CDR3: CASSQEVGSVGELFF. The CDR3 nucleotides read TGCGCCAGCAGCCAAGAGGTTGGCTCAGTCGGGGAGCTGTTTTTT.